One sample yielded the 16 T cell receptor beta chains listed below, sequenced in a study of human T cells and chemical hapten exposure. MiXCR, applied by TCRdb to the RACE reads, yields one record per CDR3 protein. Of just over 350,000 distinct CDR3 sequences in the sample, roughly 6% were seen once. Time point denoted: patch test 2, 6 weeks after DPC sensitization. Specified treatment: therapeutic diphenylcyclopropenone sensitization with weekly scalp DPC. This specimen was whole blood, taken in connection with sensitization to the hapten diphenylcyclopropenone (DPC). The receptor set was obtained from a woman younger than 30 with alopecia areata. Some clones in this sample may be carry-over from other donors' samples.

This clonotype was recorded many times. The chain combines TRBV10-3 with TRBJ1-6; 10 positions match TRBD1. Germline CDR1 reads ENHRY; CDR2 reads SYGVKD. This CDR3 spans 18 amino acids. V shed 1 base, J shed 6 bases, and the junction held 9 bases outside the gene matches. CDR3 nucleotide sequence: TGTGCCATCAGTGAGTTTTTGGACAGGGGGACTCGTAATTCACCCCTCCACTTT. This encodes CAISEFLDRGTRNSPLHF.

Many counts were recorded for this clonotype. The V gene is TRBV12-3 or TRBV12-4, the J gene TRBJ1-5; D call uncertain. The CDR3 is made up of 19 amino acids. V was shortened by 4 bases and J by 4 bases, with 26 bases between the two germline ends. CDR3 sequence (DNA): TGTGCCAGCAGTTCCCACCCCGAACCGACGGACGCAGTTAATCAGCCCCAGCATTTT. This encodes CASSSHPEPTDAVNQPQHF.

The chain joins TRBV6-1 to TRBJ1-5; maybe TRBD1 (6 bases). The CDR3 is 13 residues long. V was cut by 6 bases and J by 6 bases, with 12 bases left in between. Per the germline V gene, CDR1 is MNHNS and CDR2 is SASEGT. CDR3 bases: TGTGCCAGCAGACAGGGCCAAAGTCAGCCCCAGCATTTT. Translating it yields CASRQGQSQPQHF.

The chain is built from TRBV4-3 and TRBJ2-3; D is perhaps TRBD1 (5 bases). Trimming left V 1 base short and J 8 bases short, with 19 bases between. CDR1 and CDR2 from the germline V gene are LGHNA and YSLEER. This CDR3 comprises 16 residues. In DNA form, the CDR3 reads TGCGCCAGCAGCCAAGCCTCACCAGGGTCTCCTACTACGCAGTATTTT. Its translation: CASSQASPGSPTTQYF.

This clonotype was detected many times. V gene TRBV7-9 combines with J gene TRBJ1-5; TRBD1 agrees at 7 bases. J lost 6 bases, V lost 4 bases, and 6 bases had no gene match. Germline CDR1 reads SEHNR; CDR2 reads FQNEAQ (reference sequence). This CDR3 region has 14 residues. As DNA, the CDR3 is TGTGCCAGCAGCTCACAGGGGATTAGTCAGCCCCAGCATTTT. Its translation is CASSSQGISQPQHF.

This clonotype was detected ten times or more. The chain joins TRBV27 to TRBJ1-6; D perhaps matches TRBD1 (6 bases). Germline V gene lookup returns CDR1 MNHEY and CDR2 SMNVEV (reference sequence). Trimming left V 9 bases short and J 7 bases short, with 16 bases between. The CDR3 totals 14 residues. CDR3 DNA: TGTGCCAGTACAGGGATAGGGTTCAATTCACCCCTCCACTTT. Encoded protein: CASTGIGFNSPLHF.

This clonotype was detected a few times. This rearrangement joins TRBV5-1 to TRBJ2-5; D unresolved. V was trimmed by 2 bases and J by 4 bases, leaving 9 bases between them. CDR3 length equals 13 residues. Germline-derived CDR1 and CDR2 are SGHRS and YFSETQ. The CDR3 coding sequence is TGCGCCAGCAGCTTCGGAAAGGCAGAGACCCAGTACTTC. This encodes CASSFGKAETQYF.

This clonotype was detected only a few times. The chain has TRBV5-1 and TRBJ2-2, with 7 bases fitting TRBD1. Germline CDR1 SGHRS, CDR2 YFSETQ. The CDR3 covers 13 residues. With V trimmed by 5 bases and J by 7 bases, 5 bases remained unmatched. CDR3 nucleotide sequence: TGCGCCAGCAGTCAAGGGGGCATCGGGGAGCTGTTTTTT. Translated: CASSQGGIGELFF.

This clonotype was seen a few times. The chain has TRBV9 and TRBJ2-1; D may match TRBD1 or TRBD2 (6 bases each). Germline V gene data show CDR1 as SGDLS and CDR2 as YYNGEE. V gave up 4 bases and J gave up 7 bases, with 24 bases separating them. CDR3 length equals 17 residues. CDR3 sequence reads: CASSLTQSGARLNEQFF. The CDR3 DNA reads TGTGCCAGCAGCCTTACTCAATCGGGGGCCAGGTTGAATGAGCAGTTCTTC.

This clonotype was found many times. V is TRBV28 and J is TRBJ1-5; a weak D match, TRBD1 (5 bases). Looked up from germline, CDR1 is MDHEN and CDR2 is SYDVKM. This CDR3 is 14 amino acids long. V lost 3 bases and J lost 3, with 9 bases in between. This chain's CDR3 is CASSLGGPNQPQHF. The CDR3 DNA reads TGTGCCAGCAGTTTGGGGGGACCCAATCAGCCCCAGCATTTT.

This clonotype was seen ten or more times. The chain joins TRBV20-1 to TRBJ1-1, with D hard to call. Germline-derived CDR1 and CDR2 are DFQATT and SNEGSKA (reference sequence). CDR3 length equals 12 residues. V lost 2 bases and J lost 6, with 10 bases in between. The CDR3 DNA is TGCAGTGCTAGACGGCAGGCCCCTGAAGCTTTCTTT. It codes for CSARRQAPEAFF.

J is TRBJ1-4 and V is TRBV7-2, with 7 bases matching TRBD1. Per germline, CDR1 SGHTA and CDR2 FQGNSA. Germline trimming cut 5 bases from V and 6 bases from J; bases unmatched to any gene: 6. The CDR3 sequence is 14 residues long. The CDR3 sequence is CASSADREDEKLFF. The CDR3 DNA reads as TGTGCCAGCAGCGCAGACAGGGAGGATGAAAAACTGTTTTTT.

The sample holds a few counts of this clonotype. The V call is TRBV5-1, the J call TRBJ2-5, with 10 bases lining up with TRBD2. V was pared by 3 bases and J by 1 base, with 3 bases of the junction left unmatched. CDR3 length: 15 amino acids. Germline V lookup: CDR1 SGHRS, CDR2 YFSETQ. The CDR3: CASSSGLAAQETQYF. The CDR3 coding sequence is TGCGCCAGCAGCTCCGGACTAGCGGCCCAAGAGACCCAGTACTTC.

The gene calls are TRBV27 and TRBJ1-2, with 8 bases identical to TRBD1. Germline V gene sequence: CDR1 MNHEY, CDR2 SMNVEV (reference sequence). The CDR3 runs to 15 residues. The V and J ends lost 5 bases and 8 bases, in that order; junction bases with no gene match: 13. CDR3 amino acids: CASSRQRTGFFGYTF. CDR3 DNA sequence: TGTGCCAGCAGTAGGCAGCGGACAGGGTTCTTCGGCTACACCTTC.

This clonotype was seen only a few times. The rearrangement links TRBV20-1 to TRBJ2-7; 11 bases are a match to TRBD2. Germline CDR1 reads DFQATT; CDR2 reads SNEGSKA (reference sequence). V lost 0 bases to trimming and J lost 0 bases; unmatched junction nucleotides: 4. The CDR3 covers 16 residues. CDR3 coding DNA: TGCAGTGCTAGAGATAAACTAGCGGGGGTCTCCTACGAGCAGTACTTC. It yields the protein CSARDKLAGVSYEQYF.

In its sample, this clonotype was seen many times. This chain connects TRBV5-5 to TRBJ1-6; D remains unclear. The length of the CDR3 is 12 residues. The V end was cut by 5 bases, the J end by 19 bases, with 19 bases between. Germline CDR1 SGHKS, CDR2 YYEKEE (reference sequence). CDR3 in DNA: TGTGCCAGCAGTCTTGTGGGCGACTTTTGTCACTTT. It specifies CASSLVGDFCHF.